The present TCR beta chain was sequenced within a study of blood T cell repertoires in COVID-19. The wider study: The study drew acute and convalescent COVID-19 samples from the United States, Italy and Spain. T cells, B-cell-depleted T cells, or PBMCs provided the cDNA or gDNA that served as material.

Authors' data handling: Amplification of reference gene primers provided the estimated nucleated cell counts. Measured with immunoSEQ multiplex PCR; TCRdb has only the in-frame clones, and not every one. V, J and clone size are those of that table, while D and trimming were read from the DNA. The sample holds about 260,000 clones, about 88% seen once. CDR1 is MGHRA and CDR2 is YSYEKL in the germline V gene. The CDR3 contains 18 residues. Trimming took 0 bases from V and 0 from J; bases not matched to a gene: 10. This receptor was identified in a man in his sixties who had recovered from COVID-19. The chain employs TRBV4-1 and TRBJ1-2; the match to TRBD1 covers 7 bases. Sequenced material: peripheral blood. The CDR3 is CASSQDLPTGTTNYGYTF. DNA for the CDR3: TGCGCCAGCAGCCAAGATCTTCCGACAGGGACCACTAACTATGGCTACACCTTC.